The 14 T cell receptor beta chains below come from one sample, sequenced in a study of T-cell memory formation after mild COVID-19 (dated by TCRdb to about 2021). Libraries came from 5' RACE. Sequencing used an Illumina NovaSeq 6000. In-frame beta chains were kept once TCRdb had trimmed the public reads at Q25 with fastp and called clones with MiXCR. Duplicate CDR3 protein sequences are folded into a single record with the most common DNA and genes. The sample includes 550,000 to 650,000 distinct CDR3 sequences, with roughly 17% observed a single time. Together, the top ten hold less than 10% of the sample. The source material was PBMCs or a T cell subset sorted from them (not recorded which). These receptors were collected from an adult woman who had mild COVID-19 (a few samples of this study predate the infection). The sample titles of this study are shuffled in the database, so cell type and time point are left out; the donor was told from shared clones.

CDR3 DNA sequence: TGTGCCAGCTCACCACCGTCACGTGGGAGGTACGAGCAGTACTTC. This translates into CASSPPSRGRYEQYF. This rearrangement joins TRBV18 to TRBJ2-7, with a possible D match to TRBD2 (6 bases). The V gene lost 0 bases and the J gene lost 4 bases, with 13 bases spanning the gap. The CDR3 has 15 amino acids. The germline gives CDR1 KGHSH, CDR2 LQKENI.

This clonotype was picked up a small number of times. V and J are TRBV7-9 and TRBJ1-1; 9 bases align to TRBD1. The CDR3 has 15 amino acids. Germline CDR1 is SEHNR and CDR2 is FQNEAQ (reference sequence). Trimming took 1 base from V and 3 from J; bases not matched to a gene: 3. The CDR3 protein is CASSLEGTGHTEAFF. In DNA, the CDR3 is TGTGCCAGCAGCTTAGAAGGGACAGGGCACACTGAAGCTTTCTTT.

The chain combines TRBV20-1 with TRBJ2-3; 9 bases align to TRBD1. V was pared by 6 bases and J by 2 bases, with 6 bases of the junction left unmatched. The CDR3 extends over 14 amino acids. In germline, CDR1 is DFQATT, CDR2 SNEGSKA (reference sequence). The CDR3 here is CSAYDRGSTDTQYF. The DNA of the CDR3 is TGCAGTGCATACGACAGGGGGTCCACAGATACGCAGTATTTT.

This clonotype was detected only a few times. The genes are TRBV18 and TRBJ2-3, with a weak D call TRBD1 (6 bases). The CDR3 spans 15 residues. The germline V gene has CDR1 KGHSH and CDR2 LQKENI. Trimming cost V 1 base and J 2 bases, with 10 bases left between them. The CDR3 DNA follows: TGTGCCAGCTCACCACAAGGGGGAAACACAGATACGCAGTATTTT. It is translated as CASSPQGGNTDTQYF.

This clonotype was detected only a few times. The chain has TRBV5-1 and TRBJ1-2; the D is unclear. V was pared by 7 bases and J by 3 bases, with 13 bases between. CDR3 length equals 13 residues. CDR1 and CDR2 (germline): SGHRS, YFSETQ. CDR3 nucleotide sequence: TGCGCCAGCCGTTTAGACACCTACTATGGCTACACCTTC. Its protein is CASRLDTYYGYTF.

This clonotype was seen a handful of times. This chain connects TRBV4-1 to TRBJ1-1; a weak D match, TRBD1 (5 bases). CDR3 length: 16 amino acids. Trimming took 0 bases from V and 1 from J, leaving 12 bases between them. CDR1 and CDR2 (germline): MGHRA, YSYEKL. The chain's CDR3 is CASSQEKRGRNTEAFF. Here the CDR3 DNA reads TGCGCCAGCAGCCAAGAGAAAAGGGGAAGGAACACTGAAGCTTTCTTT.

The J gene is TRBJ2-1, the V gene TRBV28; 12 bases fit TRBD2. V shed 8 bases and J 7 bases; nucleotides not matched to a gene: 6. CDR1 is MDHEN and CDR2 is SYDVKM in the germline V gene. The CDR3 contains 14 residues. CDR3 sequence reads: CASLAGGPRNEQFF. In DNA, the CDR3 is TGTGCCAGCCTAGCGGGGGGGCCTCGTAATGAGCAGTTCTTC.

The rearrangement joins TRBV24-1 to TRBJ1-3; 8 nucleotides align to TRBD1. The germline CDR1 and CDR2 sequences are KGHDR and SFDVKD. V was pared by 4 bases and J by 1 base, with 14 bases of the junction left unmatched. The CDR3 is 19 residues long. This CDR3 is CATSEPGQVNPLSGNTIYF. The CDR3 DNA reads as TGTGCCACCAGTGAACCGGGACAGGTCAACCCTTTGTCTGGAAACACCATATATTTT.

This clonotype was detected only a few times. The V gene is TRBV20-1, the J gene TRBJ2-3; 7 nucleotides align to TRBD2. V dropped 5 bases and J dropped 0; count of bases not matched to a gene: 8. The CDR3 loop spans 15 amino acids. Per the germline V gene, CDR1 is DFQATT and CDR2 is SNEGSKA (reference sequence). CDR3 DNA sequence: TGCAGTGCTCGAACGGGGGGTCCTAGCACAGATACGCAGTATTTT. This gives the protein CSARTGGPSTDTQYF.

This rearrangement joins TRBV7-2 to TRBJ2-5; 16 bases are shared with TRBD2. V lost 4 bases, J lost 4 bases, and 6 bases stayed unmatched. The CDR3 totals 17 residues. Germline CDR1 and CDR2: SGHTA and FQGNSA. The CDR3 here is CASSSGLAGGLGETQYF. CDR3 sequence (DNA): TGTGCCAGCAGCTCGGGACTAGCGGGGGGGTTAGGAGAGACCCAGTACTTC.

Only a few counts were recorded for this clonotype. The chain has TRBV9 and TRBJ1-2; D not resolved. Trimming pared 0 bases from V and 8 bases from J, leaving 14 bases between. Germline V gene sequence: CDR1 SGDLS, CDR2 YYNGEE. There are 14 residues in the CDR3. Here the CDR3 DNA reads TGTGCCAGCAGCGTAGGCGAGCCCCGGAGGGGCTACACCTTC. This sequence encodes CASSVGEPRRGYTF.

There are many counts of this clonotype. The rearrangement links TRBV5-1 to TRBJ2-5, with TRBD1 identical over 8 bases. With V trimmed by 2 bases and J by 5 bases, 2 bases remained unmatched. This CDR3 has 13 residues. The germline CDR1 and CDR2 sequences are SGHRS and YFSETQ. The CDR3: CASSFPGGETQYF. For the CDR3, the DNA is TGCGCCAGCAGCTTTCCAGGGGGCGAGACCCAGTACTTC.

A few counts support this clonotype. The chain combines TRBV6-1 with TRBJ1-4, with D perhaps matching TRBD1 (6 bases). Trimming cost V 4 bases and J 5 bases, with 14 bases left between them. CDR3 length equals 15 residues. CDR1 MNHNS and CDR2 SASEGT come from the germline V gene. The CDR3 is CASSGRGTGNEKLFF. The CDR3 nucleotides read TGTGCCAGCAGTGGCCGGGGCACAGGGAATGAAAAACTGTTTTTT.

The V and J genes are TRBV6-1 and TRBJ1-4, with 7 bases that match TRBD1. This CDR3 spans 13 amino acids. The germline V gene has CDR1 MNHNS and CDR2 SASEGT. V was pared by 6 bases and J by 8 bases, with 6 bases of the junction left unmatched. The DNA of the CDR3 is TGTGCCAGCAGAGACAGGGAACGAGAAAAACTGTTTTTT. It translates to CASRDREREKLFF.